This is a list of T cell receptor beta chains from one sample in a study of blood T cell repertoires in COVID-19. Generated by immunoSEQ multiplex PCR, the TCRdb table keeps only in-frame clones and is missing some. The sample has 90,000 to 120,000 clones; roughly 90% are singletons. Sequencing was done on a sample of peripheral blood. All receptors come from a man aged 40-50 years with active or convalescent COVID-19. The CDR3 runs from the conserved cysteine through the conserved F or W.

17 TRBV6-6 CASSQDRVGSGANVLTF
13 TRBV11-2 CASSPDRVTEAFF
16 TRBV27 CASMDGTSWGTDTQYF
15 TRBV28 CASSWRAGGGNTIYF
13 TRBV7-9 CASSPSNRDKAFF
14 TRBV16 CASSQGDRVGGYTF
13 TRBV11-3 CASSFLGGTEAFF
15 TRBV7-2 CASSLRRGTTGELFF
14 TRBV7-9 CASSRVEGSGKLFF
16 TRBV9 CASSVNRAEGTDTQYF
13 TRBV7-9 CASSSSGNYGYTF
14 TRBV4-1 CASSQIEGLGELFF
16 TRBV18 CASSRTSGSNTGELFF
13 TRBV3-1/TRBV3-2 CASSQREGNEQYF
13 TRBV6-2/TRBV6-3 CASSARQGGEQYF
16 TRBV5-1 CASSLAPSGTADTQYF
15 TRBV28 CASSPFMEVNQPQHF
15 TRBV24-1 CATSDPRDREETQYF
18 TRBV27 CASSPTPGGSSGANVLTF
16 TRBV5-1 CASSSLAGGGEETQYF
15 TRBV7-3 CASSSLGGRNTEAFF
14 TRBV19 CASSGASVRGEQYF
21 TRBV7-6 CASSLDPIGGLNSAVDQPQHF
13 TRBV6-6 CASNPSVAGELFF
15 TRBV5-4 CASSPGQGVNTEAFF
18 TRBV27 CASSFSGGMRRGGNEQFF
14 TRBV5-8 CASSLGEIRDQQFF
14 TRBV28 CASRGARETDEQYF
15 TRBV19 CASNLGLAVYNEQFF
16 TRBV5-1 CASSPGTGSGNQPQHF
16 TRBV7-2 CASSLLGQMYQETQYF
13 TRBV18 CASSPRERYEQYF
15 TRBV7-3 CASSLASGSASEQFF
12 TRBV7-3 CASSLSGETQYF
14 TRBV19 CASSMQTGRETQYF
15 TRBV3-1/TRBV3-2 CASSQEASGPYEQYF
14 TRBV3-1/TRBV3-2 CASREQGDNYGYTF